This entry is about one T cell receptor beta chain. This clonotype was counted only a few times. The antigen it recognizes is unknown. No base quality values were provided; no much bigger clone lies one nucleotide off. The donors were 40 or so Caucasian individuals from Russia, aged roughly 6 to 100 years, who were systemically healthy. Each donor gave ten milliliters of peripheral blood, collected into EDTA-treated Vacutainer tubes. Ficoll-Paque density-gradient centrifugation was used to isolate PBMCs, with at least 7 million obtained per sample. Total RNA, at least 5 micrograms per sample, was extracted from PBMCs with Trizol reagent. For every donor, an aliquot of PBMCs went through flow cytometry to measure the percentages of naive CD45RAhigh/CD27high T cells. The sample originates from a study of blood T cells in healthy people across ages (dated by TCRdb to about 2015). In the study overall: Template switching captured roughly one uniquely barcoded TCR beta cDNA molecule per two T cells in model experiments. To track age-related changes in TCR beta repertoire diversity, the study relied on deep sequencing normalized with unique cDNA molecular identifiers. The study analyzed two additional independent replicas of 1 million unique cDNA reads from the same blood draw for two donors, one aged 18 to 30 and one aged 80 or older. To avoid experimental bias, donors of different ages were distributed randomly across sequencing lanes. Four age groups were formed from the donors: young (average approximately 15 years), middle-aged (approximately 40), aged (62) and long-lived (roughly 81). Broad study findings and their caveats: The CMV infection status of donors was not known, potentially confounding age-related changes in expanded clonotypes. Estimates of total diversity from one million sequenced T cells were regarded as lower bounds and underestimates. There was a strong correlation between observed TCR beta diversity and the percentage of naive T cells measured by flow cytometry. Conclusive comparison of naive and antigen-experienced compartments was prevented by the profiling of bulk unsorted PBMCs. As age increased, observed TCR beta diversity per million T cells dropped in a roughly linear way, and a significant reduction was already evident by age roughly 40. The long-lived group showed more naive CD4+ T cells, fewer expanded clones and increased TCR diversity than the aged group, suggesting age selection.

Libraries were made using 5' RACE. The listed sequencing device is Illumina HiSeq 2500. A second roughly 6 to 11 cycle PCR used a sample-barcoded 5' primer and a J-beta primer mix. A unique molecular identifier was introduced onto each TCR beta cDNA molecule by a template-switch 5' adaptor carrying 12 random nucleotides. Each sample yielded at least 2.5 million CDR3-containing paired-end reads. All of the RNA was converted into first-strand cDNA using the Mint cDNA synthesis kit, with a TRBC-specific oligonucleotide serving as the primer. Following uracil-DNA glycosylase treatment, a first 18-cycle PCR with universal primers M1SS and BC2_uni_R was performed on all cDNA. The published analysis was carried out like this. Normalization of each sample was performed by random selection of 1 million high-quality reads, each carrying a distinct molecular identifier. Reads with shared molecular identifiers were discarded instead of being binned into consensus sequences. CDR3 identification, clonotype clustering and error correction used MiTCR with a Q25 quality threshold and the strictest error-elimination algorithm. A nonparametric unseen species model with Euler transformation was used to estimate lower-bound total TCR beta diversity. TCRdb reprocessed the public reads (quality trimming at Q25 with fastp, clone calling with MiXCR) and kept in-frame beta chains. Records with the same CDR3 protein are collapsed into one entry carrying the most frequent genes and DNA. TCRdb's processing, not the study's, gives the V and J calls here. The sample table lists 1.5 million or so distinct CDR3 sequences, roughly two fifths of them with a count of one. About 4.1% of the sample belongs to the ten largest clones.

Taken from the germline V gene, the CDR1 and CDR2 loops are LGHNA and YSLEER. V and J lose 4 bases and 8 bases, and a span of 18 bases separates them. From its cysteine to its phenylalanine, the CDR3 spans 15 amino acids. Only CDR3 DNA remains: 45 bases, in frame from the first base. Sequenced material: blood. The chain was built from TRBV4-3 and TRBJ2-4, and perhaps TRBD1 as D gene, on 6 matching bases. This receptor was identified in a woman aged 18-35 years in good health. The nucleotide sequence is TGCGCCAGCAGCCGACTGACAGGTCCAATGGACATTCAGTACTTC. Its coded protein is CASSRLTGPMDIQYF.